The entry below gives a single T cell receptor beta chain sequence along with its context. CDR1 and CDR2 from the germline V gene are MGHRA and YSYEKL. This CDR3 has 17 amino acids. The ends were cut back, 4 bases at V and 0 bases at J, with 16 bases in the middle. The data belong to a study of control samples from healthy donors and cancer patients. The assay was immunoSEQ multiplex PCR, and TCRdb's table has in-frame clones only and misses some. This table holds some 71,000 clones, approximately 90% found once. The receptor was derived from a man aged 55 to 70 with colorectal cancer. The chain joins TRBV4-1 to TRBJ2-1; possible D gene TRBD1, 5 bases. The sequencing sample was made of PBMCs. The CDR3 DNA is TGCGCCAGCAGCCGAAGGGGCCCCCCTAGCTCCTACAATGAGCAGTTCTTC. Encoded protein: CASSRRGPPSSYNEQFF.